The rows below give T cell receptor beta chains drawn from one sample of a study of blood T cell repertoires in COVID-19. Only in-frame clones appear in the TCRdb table, and some are missing; sequencing was by immunoSEQ multiplex PCR. The sample includes 65,000 to 85,000 clones, about four fifths of them seen just once. Sequences were obtained from peripheral blood. The receptors derive from a woman aged 80 or over with active or convalescent COVID-19. Both conserved end residues are part of each CDR3. The D gene is left open where the match is weak. The size of a clone is reported for some rows only, either as once, few or many, or as a class for expanded clones.

TRBJ1-3 | . | TRBV25-1 | few | TGTGCCAGCAGTCCTTTCCAGGGTGACGCTGGAAACACCATATATTTT | CASSPFQGDAGNTIYF
TRBJ2-1 | TRBD2 | TRBV6-2/TRBV6-3 | . | TGTGCCAGCAGTCGAGCGGGAGTTGGTTACAATGAGCAGTTCTTC | CASSRAGVGYNEQFF
TRBJ2-1 | TRBD2 | TRBV19 | . | TGTGCCAGTAGGGAACTAGCGGGAATTGTACAGTTCTTC | CASRELAGIVQFF
TRBJ2-3 | . | TRBV5-8 | . | TGTGCCAGCAGCACCCACATGGTAACAGATACGCAGTATTTT | CASSTHMVTDTQYF
TRBJ1-6 | TRBD1 | TRBV6-2/TRBV6-3 | . | TGTGCCAGCAGTGCCGACAGGGCGCATTCACCCCTCCACTTT | CASSADRAHSPLHF
TRBJ2-2 | . | TRBV6-2/TRBV6-3 | once | TGTGCCAGCAGTTATAGGAGTTACACCGGGGAGCTGTTTTTT | CASSYRSYTGELFF
TRBJ2-3 | TRBD1 | TRBV20-1 | . | TGCAGTGCTAGTAGGGGCAGGGGGACCACAGATACGCAGTATTTT | CSASRGRGTTDTQYF
TRBJ2-5 | . | TRBV7-2 | . | TGTGCCAGCAGCTTAAAGGGGCAGGCTTCCCAGTACTTC | CASSLKGQASQYF
TRBJ2-1 | . | TRBV9 | . | TGTGCCAGCAGCGGAGAGGTGGATGAGCAGTTCTTC | CASSGEVDEQFF
TRBJ1-5 | . | TRBV21-1 | . | TGTGCCAGCAGCAAGCAGGGCGCGGGAAATCAGCCCCAGCATTTT | CASSKQGAGNQPQHF
TRBJ1-2 | TRBD1 | TRBV19 | once | TGTGCCAGTAGTACCCGGGGACAGGGGGATAATGGCTACACCTTC | CASSTRGQGDNGYTF
TRBJ2-7 | . | TRBV10-1 | . | TGCGCCAGCCCCCCCCCTCAGCGGGCTTACGAGCAGTACTTC | CASPPPQRAYEQYF
TRBJ1-6 | . | TRBV5-6 | . | TGTGCCAGCAGCCTCGGGGTCGGGTCACCCCTCCACTTT | CASSLGVGSPLHF
TRBJ2-4 | . | TRBV29-1 | once | TGCAGCGTTGAAGTGGTCAGTGTAGCCAAAAACATTCAGTACTTC | CSVEVVSVAKNIQYF
TRBJ1-2 | . | TRBV2 | . | TGTGCCAGCCGGGCTGACAGTGGGGCCGGTATTGGCTATGGCTACACCTTC | CASRADSGAGIGYGYTF
TRBJ1-1 | . | TRBV19 | . | TGTGCCAGTAGTCAGGTACGGATGAACACTGAAGCTTTCTTT | CASSQVRMNTEAFF
TRBJ2-1 | TRBD2 | TRBV4-1 | few | TGCGCCAGCAGCCAAGGATTGACTAGCGGGAACAATGAGCAGTTCTTC | CASSQGLTSGNNEQFF
TRBJ2-7 | . | TRBV7-9 | few | TGTGCCAGCAGCCGGAGCTCCTACGAGCAGTACTTC | CASSRSSYEQYF
TRBJ2-1 | TRBD2 | TRBV6-5 | . | TGTGCCAGCAGTTACCCACTAGCGGGGCACAACAATGAGCAGTTCTTC | CASSYPLAGHNNEQFF
TRBJ1-1 | . | TRBV24-1 | . | TGTGCCACCAGTGATCCAGCCGGGACATCTGAAGCTTTCTTT | CATSDPAGTSEAFF
TRBJ2-7 | . | TRBV6-2/TRBV6-3 | . | TGTGCCAGCAGTTATAGTGGCGAGCAGTACTTC | CASSYSGEQYF
TRBJ2-7 | . | TRBV27 | . | TGTGCCAGCCGACAGACCGGGCCTATCTACGAGCAGTACTTC | CASRQTGPIYEQYF
TRBJ1-5 | TRBD1 | TRBV7-2 | . | TGTGCCAGCAGCGCCTCGACAGGGCCTGGCAATCAGCCCCAGCATTTT | CASSASTGPGNQPQHF
TRBJ2-5 | . | TRBV28 | . | TGTGCCAGCAGTTTTTGGGGGGTGGGGCAAGAGACCCAGTACTTC | CASSFWGVGQETQYF
TRBJ2-7 | . | TRBV9 | . | TGTGCCTCTGGGGGGAGCTCCTACGAGCAGTACTTC | CASGGSSYEQYF
TRBJ1-2 | . | TRBV7-6 | . | TGTGCCAGCAGCTCAAGAGCTAACTATGGCTACACCTTC | CASSSRANYGYTF
TRBJ2-2 | . | TRBV19 | . | TGTGCCGCCGGCGGGCGCGGTACCGGGGAGCTGTTTTTT | CAAGGRGTGELFF
TRBJ2-2 | . | TRBV7-6 | once | TGTGCCAGCAGCTTAGGGGGCTTTCGGGTAACCGGGGAGCTGTTTTTT | CASSLGGFRVTGELFF
TRBJ2-3 | TRBD2 | TRBV19 | . | TGTGCCAGTAGGCCTAGCGGGAGAGGGGATACGCAGTATTTT | CASRPSGRGDTQYF